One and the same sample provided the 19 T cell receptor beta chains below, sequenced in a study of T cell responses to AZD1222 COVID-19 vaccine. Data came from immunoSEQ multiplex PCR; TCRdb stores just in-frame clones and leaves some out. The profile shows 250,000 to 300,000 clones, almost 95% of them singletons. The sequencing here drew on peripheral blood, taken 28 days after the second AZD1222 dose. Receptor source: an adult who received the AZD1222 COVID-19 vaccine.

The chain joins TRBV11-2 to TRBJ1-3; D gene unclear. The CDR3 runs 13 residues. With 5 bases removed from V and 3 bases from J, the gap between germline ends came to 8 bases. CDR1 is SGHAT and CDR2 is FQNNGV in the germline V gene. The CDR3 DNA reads TGTGCCAGCAGCCCCGCCCTTGGAAACACCATATATTTT. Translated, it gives CASSPALGNTIYF.

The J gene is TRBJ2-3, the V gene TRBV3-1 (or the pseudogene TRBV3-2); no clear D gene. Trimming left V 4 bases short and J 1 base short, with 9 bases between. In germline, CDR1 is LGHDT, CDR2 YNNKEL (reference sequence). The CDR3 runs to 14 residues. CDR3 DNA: TGTGCCAGCAGCCCAGTATGGGGCACAGATACGCAGTATTTT. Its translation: CASSPVWGTDTQYF.

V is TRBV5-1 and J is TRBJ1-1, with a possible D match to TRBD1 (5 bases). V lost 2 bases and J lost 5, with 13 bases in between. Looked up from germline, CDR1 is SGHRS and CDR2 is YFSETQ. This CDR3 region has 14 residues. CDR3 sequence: CASSLDSRRTEAFF. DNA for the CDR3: TGCGCCAGCAGCTTAGACAGCAGAAGGACTGAAGCTTTCTTT.

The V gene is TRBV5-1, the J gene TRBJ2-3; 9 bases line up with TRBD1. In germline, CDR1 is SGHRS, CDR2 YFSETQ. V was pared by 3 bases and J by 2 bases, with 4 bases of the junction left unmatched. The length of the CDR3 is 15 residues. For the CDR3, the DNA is TGCGCCAGCAGCTCTACAGGGGGCCCCACAGATACGCAGTATTTT. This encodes CASSSTGGPTDTQYF.

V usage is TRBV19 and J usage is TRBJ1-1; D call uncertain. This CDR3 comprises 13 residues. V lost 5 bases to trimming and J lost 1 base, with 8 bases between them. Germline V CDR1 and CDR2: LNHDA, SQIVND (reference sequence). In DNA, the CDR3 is TGTGCCAGTAGTGGACGGTGGAACACTGAAGCTTTCTTT. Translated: CASSGRWNTEAFF.

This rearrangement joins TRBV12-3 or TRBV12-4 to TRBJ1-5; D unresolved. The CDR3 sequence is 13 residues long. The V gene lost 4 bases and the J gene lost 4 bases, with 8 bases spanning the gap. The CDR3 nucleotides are TGTGCCAGCAGTTCCAGGAAAAATCAGCCCCAGCATTTT. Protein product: CASSSRKNQPQHF.

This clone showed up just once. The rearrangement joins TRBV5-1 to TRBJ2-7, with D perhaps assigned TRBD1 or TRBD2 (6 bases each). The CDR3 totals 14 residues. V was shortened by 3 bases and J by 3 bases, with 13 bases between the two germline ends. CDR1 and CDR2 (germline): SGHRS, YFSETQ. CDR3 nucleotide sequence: TGCGCCAGCAGCTCGGGGGCATCCCACTACGAGCAGTACTTC. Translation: CASSSGASHYEQYF.

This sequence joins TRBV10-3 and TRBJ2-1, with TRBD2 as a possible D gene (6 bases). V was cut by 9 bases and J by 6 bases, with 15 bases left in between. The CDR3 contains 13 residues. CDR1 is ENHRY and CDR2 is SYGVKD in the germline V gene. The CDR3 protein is CAILARLGNEQFF. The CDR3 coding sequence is TGTGCCATACTAGCCAGGCTCGGCAATGAGCAGTTCTTC.

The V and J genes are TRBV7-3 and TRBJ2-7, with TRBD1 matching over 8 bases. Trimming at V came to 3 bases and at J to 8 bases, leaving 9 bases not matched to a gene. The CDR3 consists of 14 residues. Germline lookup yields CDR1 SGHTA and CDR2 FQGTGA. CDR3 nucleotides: TGTGCCAGCAGCTTTCAGGGGGCTCTAGGTAAGCAGTACTTC. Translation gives CASSFQGALGKQYF. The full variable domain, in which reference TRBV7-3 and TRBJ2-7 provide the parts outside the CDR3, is GAGVSQTPSNKVTEKGKYVELRCDPISGHTALYWYRQSLGQGPEFLIYFQGTGAADDSGLPNDRFFAVRPEGSVSTLKIQRTERGDSAVYLCASSFQGALGKQYFGPGTRLTVT.

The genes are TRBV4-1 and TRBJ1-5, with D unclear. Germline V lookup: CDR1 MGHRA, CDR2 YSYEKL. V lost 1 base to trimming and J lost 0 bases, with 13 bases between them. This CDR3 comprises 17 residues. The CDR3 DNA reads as TGCGCCAGCAGCCAAGGGGTAGCGCCCTTTAGCAATCAGCCCCAGCATTTT. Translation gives CASSQGVAPFSNQPQHF.

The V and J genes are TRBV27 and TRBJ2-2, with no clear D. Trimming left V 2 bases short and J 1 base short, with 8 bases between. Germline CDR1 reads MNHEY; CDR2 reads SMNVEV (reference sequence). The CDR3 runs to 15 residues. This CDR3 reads CASSLKQLNTGELFF. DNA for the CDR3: TGTGCCAGCAGTTTAAAACAGTTGAACACCGGGGAGCTGTTTTTT.

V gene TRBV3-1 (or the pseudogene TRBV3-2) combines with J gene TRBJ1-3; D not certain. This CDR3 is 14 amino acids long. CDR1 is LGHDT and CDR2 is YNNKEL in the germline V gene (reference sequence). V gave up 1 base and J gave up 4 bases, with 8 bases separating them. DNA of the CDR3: TGTGCCAGCAGCCAAGCGTTGGGCGGAAACACCATATATTTT. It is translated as CASSQALGGNTIYF.

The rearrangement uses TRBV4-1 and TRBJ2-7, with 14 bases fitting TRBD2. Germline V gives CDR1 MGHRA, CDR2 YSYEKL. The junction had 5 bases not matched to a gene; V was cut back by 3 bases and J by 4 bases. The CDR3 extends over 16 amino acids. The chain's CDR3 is CASSHGLAGGSYEQYF. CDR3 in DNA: TGCGCCAGCAGCCACGGACTAGCGGGAGGTTCTTACGAGCAGTACTTC.

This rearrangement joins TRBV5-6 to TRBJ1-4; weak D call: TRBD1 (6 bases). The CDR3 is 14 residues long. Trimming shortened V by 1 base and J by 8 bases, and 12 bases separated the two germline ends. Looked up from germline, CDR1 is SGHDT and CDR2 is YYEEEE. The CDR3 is CASSLRGAGEKLFF. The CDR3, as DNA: TGTGCCAGCAGCTTGCGGGGGGCCGGGGAAAAACTGTTTTTT.

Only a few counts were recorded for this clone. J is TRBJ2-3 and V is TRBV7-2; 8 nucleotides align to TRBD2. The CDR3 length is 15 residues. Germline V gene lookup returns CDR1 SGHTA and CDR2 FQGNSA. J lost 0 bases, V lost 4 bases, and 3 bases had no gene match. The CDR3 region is CASSSQRGSTDTQYF. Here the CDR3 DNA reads TGTGCCAGCAGCTCCCAGCGGGGGAGCACAGATACGCAGTATTTT.

The CDR3 bases are TGTGCCAGCAGCCCCCGGACAGGGGGATCACCCCTCCACTTT. Encoded protein: CASSPRTGGSPLHF. The chain recombines TRBV11-2 with TRBJ1-6, with 10 bases fitting TRBD1. Germline V lookup: CDR1 SGHAT, CDR2 FQNNGV. V shed 5 bases and J 10 bases; nucleotides not matched to a gene: 5. The CDR3 contains 14 residues.

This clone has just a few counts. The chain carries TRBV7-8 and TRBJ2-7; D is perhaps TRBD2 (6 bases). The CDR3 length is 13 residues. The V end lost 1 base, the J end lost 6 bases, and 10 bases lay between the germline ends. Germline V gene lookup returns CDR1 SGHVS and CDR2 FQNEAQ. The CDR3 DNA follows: TGTGCCAGCAGCTTAGAGGAGGGGACCGAGCAGTACTTC. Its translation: CASSLEEGTEQYF.

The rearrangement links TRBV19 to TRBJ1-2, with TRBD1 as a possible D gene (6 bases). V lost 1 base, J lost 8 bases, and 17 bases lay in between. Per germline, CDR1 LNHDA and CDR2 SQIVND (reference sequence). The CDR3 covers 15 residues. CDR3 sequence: CASSIVGQTTGGYTF. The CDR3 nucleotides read TGTGCCAGTAGTATAGTTGGACAGACCACGGGAGGCTACACCTTC.

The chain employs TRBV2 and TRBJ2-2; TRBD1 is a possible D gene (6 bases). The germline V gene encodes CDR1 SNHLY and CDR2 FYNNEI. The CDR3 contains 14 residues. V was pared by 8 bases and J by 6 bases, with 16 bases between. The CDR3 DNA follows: TGTGCCAGCGTTCGGACAGCCCCCGCCGGGGAGCTGTTTTTT. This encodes CASVRTAPAGELFF.